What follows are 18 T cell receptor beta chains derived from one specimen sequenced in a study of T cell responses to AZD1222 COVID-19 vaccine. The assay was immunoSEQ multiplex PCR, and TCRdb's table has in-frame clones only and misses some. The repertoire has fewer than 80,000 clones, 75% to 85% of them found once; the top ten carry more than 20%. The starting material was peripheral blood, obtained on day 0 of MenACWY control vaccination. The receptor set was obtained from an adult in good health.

The DNA of the CDR3 is TGTGCCAGTAGTACCGACGGACAGATGGGACAGACTACGCAGTATTTT. Amino acids: CASSTDGQMGQTTQYF. The chain joins TRBV19 to TRBJ2-3; 7 positions match TRBD1. CDR3 length: 16 amino acids. J gave up 8 bases and V 4 bases, and 15 bases lay outside the gene matches. In germline, CDR1 is LNHDA, CDR2 SQIVND (reference sequence).

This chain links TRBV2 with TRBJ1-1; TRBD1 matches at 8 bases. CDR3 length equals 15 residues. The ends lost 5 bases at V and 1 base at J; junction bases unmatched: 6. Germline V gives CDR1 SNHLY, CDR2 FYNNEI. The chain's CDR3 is CASSSLGQGNTEAFF. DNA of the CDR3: TGTGCCAGCAGTTCTTTAGGACAGGGGAACACTGAAGCTTTCTTT.

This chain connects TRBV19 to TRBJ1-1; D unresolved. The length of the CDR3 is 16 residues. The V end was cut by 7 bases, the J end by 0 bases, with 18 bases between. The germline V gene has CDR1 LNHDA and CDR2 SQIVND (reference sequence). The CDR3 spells CASKETNDWVNTEAFF. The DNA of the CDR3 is TGTGCCAGTAAGGAAACTAATGACTGGGTGAACACTGAAGCTTTCTTT.

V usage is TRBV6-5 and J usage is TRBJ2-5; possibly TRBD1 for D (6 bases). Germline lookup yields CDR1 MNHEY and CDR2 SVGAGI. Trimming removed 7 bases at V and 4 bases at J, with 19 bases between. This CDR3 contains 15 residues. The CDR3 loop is CASTSPTGRGETQYF. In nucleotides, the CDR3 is TGTGCCAGCACCTCACCAACGGGCAGGGGAGAGACCCAGTACTTC.

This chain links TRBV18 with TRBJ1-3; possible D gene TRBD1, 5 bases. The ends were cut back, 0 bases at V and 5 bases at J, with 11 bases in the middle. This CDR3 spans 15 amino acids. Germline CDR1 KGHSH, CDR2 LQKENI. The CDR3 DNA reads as TGTGCCAGCTCACCACCCGGGACTGGGCGAAACACCATATATTTT. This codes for CASSPPGTGRNTIYF.

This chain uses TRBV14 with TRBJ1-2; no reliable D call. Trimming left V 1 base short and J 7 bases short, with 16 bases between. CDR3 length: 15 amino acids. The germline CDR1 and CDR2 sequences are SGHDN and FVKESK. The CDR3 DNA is TGTGCCAGCAGCCAAGGTCTGGTCTCACCTTTTGGCTACACCTTC. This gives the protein CASSQGLVSPFGYTF.

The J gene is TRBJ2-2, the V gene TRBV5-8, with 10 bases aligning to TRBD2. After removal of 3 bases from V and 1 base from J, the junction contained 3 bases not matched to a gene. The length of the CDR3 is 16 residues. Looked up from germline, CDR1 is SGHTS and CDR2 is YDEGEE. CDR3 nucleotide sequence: TGTGCCAGCAGCTCCCGACTAGCGGGGAACACCGGGGAGCTGTTTTTT. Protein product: CASSSRLAGNTGELFF.

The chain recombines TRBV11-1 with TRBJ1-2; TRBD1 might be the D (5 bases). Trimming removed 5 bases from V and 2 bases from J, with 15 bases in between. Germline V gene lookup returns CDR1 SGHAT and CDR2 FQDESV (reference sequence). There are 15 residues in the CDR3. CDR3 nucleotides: TGTGCCAGCAGCGAAGGTCCCGGGGCGAACTATGGCTACACCTTC. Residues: CASSEGPGANYGYTF.

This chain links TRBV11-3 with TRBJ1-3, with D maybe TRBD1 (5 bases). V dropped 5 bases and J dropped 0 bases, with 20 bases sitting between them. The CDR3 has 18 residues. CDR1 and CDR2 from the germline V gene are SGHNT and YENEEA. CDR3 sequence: CASSLHSQQASSGNTIYF. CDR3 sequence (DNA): TGTGCCAGCAGCCTTCATTCCCAACAGGCGAGCTCTGGAAACACCATATATTTT.

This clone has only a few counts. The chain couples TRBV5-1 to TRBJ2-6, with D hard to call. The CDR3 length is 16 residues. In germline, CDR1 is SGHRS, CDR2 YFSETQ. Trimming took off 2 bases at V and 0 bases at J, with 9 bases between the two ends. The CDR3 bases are TGCGCCAGCAGCTTCGACGGTAGCTCTGGGGCCAACGTCCTGACTTTC. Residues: CASSFDGSSGANVLTF. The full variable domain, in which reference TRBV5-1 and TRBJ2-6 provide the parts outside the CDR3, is KAGVTQTPRYLIKTRGQQVTLSCSPISGHRSVSWYQQTPGQGLQFLFEYFSETQRNKGNFPGRFSGRQFSNSRSEMNVSTLELGDSALYLCASSFDGSSGANVLTFGAGSRLTVL.

CDR3 sequence (DNA): TGCGCCAGCAGTCAACTCGGACAGTGTAAGAGGGGAAACACCATATATTTT. Translated, it gives CASSQLGQCKRGNTIYF. The J gene is TRBJ1-3, the V gene TRBV23-1; TRBD1 is a possible D gene (6 bases). TRBV23-1 falls under the ORF class, with uncertain function. The CDR3 runs 17 residues. Trimming shortened V by 2 bases and J by 4 bases, and 18 bases separated the two germline ends.

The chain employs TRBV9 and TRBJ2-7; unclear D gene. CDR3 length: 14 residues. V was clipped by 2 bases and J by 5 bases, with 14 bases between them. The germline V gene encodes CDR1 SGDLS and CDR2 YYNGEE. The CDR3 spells CASSVRWEPNEQYF. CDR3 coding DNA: TGTGCCAGCAGCGTTAGGTGGGAACCCAACGAGCAGTACTTC.

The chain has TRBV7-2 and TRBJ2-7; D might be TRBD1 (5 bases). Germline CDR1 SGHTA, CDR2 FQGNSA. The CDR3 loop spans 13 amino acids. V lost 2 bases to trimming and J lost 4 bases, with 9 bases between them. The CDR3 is CASSLTREYEQYF. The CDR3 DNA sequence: TGTGCCAGCAGCTTAACCAGGGAATACGAGCAGTACTTC.

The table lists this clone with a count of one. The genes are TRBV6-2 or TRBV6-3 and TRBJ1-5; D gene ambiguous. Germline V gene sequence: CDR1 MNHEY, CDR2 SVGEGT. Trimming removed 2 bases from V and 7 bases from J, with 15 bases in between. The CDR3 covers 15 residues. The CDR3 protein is CASSYGTGQGQPQHF. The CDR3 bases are TGTGCCAGCAGTTACGGTACGGGCCAAGGACAGCCCCAGCATTTT.

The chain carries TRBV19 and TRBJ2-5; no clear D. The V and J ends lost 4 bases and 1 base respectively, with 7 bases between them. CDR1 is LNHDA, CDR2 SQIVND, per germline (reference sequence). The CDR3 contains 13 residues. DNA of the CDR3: TGTGCCAGTAGTAGTAGGGCCCAAGAGACCCAGTACTTC. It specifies CASSSRAQETQYF.

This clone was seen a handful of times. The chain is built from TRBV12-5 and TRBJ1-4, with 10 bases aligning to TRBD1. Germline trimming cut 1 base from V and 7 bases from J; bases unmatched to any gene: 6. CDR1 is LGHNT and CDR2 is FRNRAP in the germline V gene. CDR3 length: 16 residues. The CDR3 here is CASGLGLGQGTEKLFF. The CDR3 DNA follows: TGTGCTAGTGGTTTGGGCCTGGGACAGGGGACTGAAAAACTGTTTTTT. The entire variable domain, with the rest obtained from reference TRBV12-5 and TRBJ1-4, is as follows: DARVTQTPRHKVTEMGQEVTMRCQPILGHNTVFWYRQTMMQGLELLAYFRNRAPLDDSGMPKDRFSAEMPDATLATLKIQPSEPRDSAVYFCASGLGLGQGTEKLFFGSGTQLSVL.

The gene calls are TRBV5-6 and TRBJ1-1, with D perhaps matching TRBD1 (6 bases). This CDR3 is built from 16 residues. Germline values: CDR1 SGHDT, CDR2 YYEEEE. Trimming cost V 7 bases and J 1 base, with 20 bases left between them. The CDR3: CASPWVSGTPNTEAFF. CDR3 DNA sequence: TGTGCCAGCCCGTGGGTCTCCGGGACACCGAACACTGAAGCTTTCTTT.

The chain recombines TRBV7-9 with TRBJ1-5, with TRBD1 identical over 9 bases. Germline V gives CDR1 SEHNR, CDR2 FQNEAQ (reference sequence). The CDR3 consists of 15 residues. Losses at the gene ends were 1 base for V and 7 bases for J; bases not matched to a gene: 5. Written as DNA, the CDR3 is TGTGCCAGCAGCTTAGAAGGGACAGGGCGCCAGCCCCAGCATTTT. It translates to CASSLEGTGRQPQHF.